This T cell receptor beta chain was found in a study of glioma-infiltrating T cells after dendritic cell vaccination. Time point specified: after dendritic cell vaccination, including at tumor progression/relapse. Input was 2 to 2.5 ug genomic DNA, or all available if less. Data came from immunoSEQ multiplex PCR; TCRdb stores just in-frame clones and leaves some out. There are roughly 60,000 clones in the sample; about nine tenths occur only once, and 11% lies in the top ten. CDR1 is LNHDA, CDR2 SQIVND, per germline (reference sequence). Trimming stripped 6 bases from V and 0 bases from J, with 15 bases between. The length of the CDR3 is 16 residues.

Here the sequenced sample was blood, taken after dendritic cell vaccination. The TCR originated in a human donor with glioblastoma. The chain joins TRBV19 to TRBJ2-1, with D perhaps TRBD1 (6 bases). CDR3 nucleotide sequence: TGTGCCAGTAGGACCGGGACAAAGAGCTCCTACAATGAGCAGTTCTTC. Translating it yields CASRTGTKSSYNEQFF. The entire variable domain, with the rest obtained from reference TRBV19 and TRBJ2-1, is as follows: DGGITQSPKYLFRKEGQNVTLSCEQNLNHDAMYWYRQDPGQGLRLIYYSQIVNDFQKGDIAEGYSVSREKKESFPLTVTSAQKNPTAFYLCASRTGTKSSYNEQFFGPGTRLTVL.